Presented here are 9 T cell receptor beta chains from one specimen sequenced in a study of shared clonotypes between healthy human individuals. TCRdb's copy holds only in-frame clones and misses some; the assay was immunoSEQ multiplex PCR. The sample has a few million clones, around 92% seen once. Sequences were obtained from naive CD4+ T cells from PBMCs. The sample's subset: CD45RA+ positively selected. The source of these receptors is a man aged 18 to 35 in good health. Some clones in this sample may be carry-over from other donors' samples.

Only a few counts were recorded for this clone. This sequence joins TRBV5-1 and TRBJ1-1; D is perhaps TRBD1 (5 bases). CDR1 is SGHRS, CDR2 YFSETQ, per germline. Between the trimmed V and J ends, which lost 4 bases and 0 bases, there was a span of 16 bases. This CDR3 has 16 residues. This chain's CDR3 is CASSRTNRNMNTEAFF. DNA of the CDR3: TGCGCCAGCAGCCGGACAAACCGGAACATGAACACTGAAGCTTTCTTT.

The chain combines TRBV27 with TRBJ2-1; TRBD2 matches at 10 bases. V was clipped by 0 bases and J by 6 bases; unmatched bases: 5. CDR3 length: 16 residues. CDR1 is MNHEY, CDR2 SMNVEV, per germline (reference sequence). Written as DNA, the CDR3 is TGTGCCAGCAGTTTATCGGTAGCGGGAGGAGGCAATGAGCAGTTCTTC. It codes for CASSLSVAGGGNEQFF.

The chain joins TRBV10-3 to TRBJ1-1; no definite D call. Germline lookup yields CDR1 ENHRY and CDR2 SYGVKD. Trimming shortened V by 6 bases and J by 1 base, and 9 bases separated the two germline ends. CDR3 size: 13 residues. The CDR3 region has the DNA TGTGCCATCAGGCCCTCCCAGAACACTGAAGCTTTCTTT. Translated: CAIRPSQNTEAFF.

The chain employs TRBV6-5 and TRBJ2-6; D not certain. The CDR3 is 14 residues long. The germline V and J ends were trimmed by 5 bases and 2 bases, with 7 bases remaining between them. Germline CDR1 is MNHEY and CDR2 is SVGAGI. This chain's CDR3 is CASSNRAGANVLTF. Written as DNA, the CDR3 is TGTGCCAGCAGTAACAGAGCTGGGGCCAACGTCCTGACTTTC.

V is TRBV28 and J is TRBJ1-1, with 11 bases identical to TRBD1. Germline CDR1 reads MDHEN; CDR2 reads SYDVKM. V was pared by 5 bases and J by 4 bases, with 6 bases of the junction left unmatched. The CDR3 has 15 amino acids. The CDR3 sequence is CASSTTGTGGTEAFF. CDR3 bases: TGTGCCAGCAGTACAACCGGGACAGGGGGCACTGAAGCTTTCTTT.

CDR3 protein: CASRVVGQGASYGYTF. As DNA, the CDR3 is TGTGCCAGCAGGGTAGTCGGACAGGGGGCGTCCTATGGCTACACCTTC. The chain carries TRBV2 and TRBJ1-2; TRBD1 agrees at 11 bases. Trimming removed 6 bases from V and 4 bases from J; junction bases left unmatched: 10. Germline-derived CDR1 and CDR2 are SNHLY and FYNNEI. There are 16 residues in the CDR3.

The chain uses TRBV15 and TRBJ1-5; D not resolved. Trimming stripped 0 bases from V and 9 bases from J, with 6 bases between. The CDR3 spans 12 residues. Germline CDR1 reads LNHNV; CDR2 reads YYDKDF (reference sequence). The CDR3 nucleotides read TGTGCCACCAGCAGAGATATAGGGCCCCAGCATTTT. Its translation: CATSRDIGPQHF.

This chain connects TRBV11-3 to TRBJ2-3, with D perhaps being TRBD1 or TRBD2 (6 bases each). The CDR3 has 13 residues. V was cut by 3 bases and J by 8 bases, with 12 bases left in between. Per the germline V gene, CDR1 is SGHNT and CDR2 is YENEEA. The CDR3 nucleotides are TGTGCCAGCAGCTTGATCGAGGGGGGTACGCAGTATTTT. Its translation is CASSLIEGGTQYF.

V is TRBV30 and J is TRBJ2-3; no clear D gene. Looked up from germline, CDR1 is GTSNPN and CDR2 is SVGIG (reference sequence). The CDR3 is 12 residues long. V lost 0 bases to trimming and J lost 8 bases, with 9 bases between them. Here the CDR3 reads CAWSVQGSTQYF. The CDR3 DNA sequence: TGTGCCTGGAGTGTACAAGGTTCTACGCAGTATTTT.